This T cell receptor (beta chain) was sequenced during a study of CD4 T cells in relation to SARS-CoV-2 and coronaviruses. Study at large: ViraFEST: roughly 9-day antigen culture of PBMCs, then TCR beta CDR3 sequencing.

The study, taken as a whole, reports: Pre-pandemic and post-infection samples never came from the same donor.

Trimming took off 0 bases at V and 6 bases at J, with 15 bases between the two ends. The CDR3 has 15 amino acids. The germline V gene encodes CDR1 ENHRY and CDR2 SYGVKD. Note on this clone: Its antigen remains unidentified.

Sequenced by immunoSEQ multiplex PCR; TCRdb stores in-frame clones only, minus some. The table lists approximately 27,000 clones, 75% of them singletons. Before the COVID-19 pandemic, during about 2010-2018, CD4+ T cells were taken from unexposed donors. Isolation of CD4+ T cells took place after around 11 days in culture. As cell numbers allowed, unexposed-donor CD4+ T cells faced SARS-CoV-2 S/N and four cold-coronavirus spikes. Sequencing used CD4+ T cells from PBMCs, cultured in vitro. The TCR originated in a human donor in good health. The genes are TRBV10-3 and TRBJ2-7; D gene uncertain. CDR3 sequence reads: CAISESALRRREQYF. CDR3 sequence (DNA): TGTGCCATCAGTGAGTCAGCACTCCGGCGACGCGAGCAGTACTTC.